This T cell receptor (beta chain) was recovered during a study of a mutant IDH1 vaccine in newly diagnosed glioma. Across the whole study: Standard pretreatment was either radiotherapy, temozolomide, or, for most, radiochemotherapy with temozolomide.

Of note for this clone: Its antigen is unidentified.

TCRdb's table, derived via immunoSEQ multiplex PCR, lists solely in-frame clones and lacks some. Of about 56,000 clones in the sample, about nine tenths were seen once. Regarding time point: week 5, during vaccination. A 20-mer mutant IDH1 peptide at 300 ug was injected subcutaneously with topical imiquimod. The germline CDR1 and CDR2 sequences are MNHNS and SASEGT. This CDR3 region has 14 residues. Trimming took 7 bases from V and 6 from J; bases not matched to a gene: 7. The receptor's source is a woman aged 40 to 50 with glioma. This chain links TRBV6-1 with TRBJ2-2; 8 bases are a match to TRBD2. The sequences come from PBMCs, collected from a glioma patient whose treatment included an IDH1 peptide vaccine. CDR3 region: CASIEGLVPGELFF. CDR3 coding DNA: TGTGCCAGCATTGAGGGACTAGTGCCCGGGGAGCTGTTTTTT.